The 24 T cell receptor beta chains below were found in one sample sequenced in a study of blood T cell repertoires in COVID-19. Libraries were prepared by immunoSEQ multiplex PCR; TCRdb keeps only in-frame clonotypes and omits some of them. This sample has tens of thousands of clones, with around 74% found just once. The sample consisted of peripheral blood. All receptors come from a man in his 60s with COVID-19, enrolled during active disease.

The chain couples TRBV27 to TRBJ2-1; TRBD2 matches at 8 bases. CDR3 size: 17 residues. V gave up 6 bases and J gave up 5 bases; unmatched junction bases: 15. Germline V gene sequence: CDR1 MNHEY, CDR2 SMNVEV (reference sequence). The CDR3 DNA follows: TGTGCCAGCAGGAGGTTAGCGATGGTAGCGGGACACAATGAGCAGTTCTTC. As protein: CASRRLAMVAGHNEQFF.

This clone rates as large (0.1 to 1%). V is TRBV19 and J is TRBJ2-7; possibly TRBD1 for D (6 bases). The length of the CDR3 is 13 residues. Germline assignment: CDR1 LNHDA and CDR2 SQIVND (reference sequence). Trimming left V 1 base short and J 5 bases short, with 9 bases between. CDR3 DNA sequence: TGTGCCAGTAGTATAGCATCAGGGGACGAGCAGTACTTC. Protein sequence: CASSIASGDEQYF. The full variable domain, with the rest looked up from reference TRBV19 and TRBJ2-7, is DGGITQSPKYLFRKEGQNVTLSCEQNLNHDAMYWYRQDPGQGLRLIYYSQIVNDFQKGDIAEGYSVSREKKESFPLTVTSAQKNPTAFYLCASSIASGDEQYFGPGTRLTVT.

The V call is TRBV19, the J call TRBJ1-1, with 9 bases that match TRBD1. With V trimmed by 10 bases and J by 4 bases, 16 bases remained unmatched. CDR3 length: 16 residues. In germline, CDR1 is LNHDA, CDR2 SQIVND (reference sequence). The CDR3 nucleotides read TGTGCCACGAAGCCAGTCCCGGGACAGGGATTCACTGAAGCTTTCTTT. Its translation is CATKPVPGQGFTEAFF.

This clone appeared once. J is TRBJ2-5 and V is TRBV11-2; no clear D. V was trimmed by 5 bases and J by 5 bases, leaving 15 bases between them. Per the germline V gene, CDR1 is SGHAT and CDR2 is FQNNGV. This CDR3 spans 14 amino acids. The CDR3 nucleotides read TGTGCCAGCAGCCCCAGTGGCAGAAAGGAGACCCAGTACTTC. Residues: CASSPSGRKETQYF.

This rearrangement joins TRBV7-3 to TRBJ2-1; 7 nucleotides match TRBD1. Germline CDR1 is SGHTA and CDR2 is FQGTGA. The CDR3 is made up of 14 amino acids. Trimming removed 5 bases from V and 2 bases from J; junction bases left unmatched: 3. DNA of the CDR3: TGTGCCAGCAGCCCCGACAGGGCCTACAATGAGCAGTTCTTC. Residues: CASSPDRAYNEQFF.

The gene calls are TRBV6-5 and TRBJ1-1; the D gene is possibly TRBD1 (5 bases). V lost 5 bases and J 4 bases, leaving 17 bases between the germline ends. This CDR3 region has 15 residues. The germline CDR1 and CDR2 sequences are MNHEY and SVGAGI. DNA for the CDR3: TGTGCCAGCAGTCTGCGCAGGGCCCGGATCACTGAAGCTTTCTTT. Translated: CASSLRRARITEAFF.

The rearrangement uses TRBV7-9 and TRBJ2-7; 8 bases align to TRBD2. The CDR3 contains 14 residues. V was pared by 4 bases and J by 7 bases, with 9 bases of the junction left unmatched. Germline V gives CDR1 SEHNR, CDR2 FQNEAQ (reference sequence). CDR3 bases: TGTGCCAGCAGCTCTCTTGGACTAGCAGTTGAGCAGTACTTC. Translating it yields CASSSLGLAVEQYF.

In DNA form, the CDR3 reads TGTGCCAGCAGTTTATTTGCAATGGGCTCGCTGAACACTGAAGCTTTCTTT. Translating gives CASSLFAMGSLNTEAFF. This chain joins TRBV28 and TRBJ1-1, with unresolved D. The CDR3 spans 17 residues. Trimming cost V 1 base and J 0 bases, with 15 bases left between them. Germline CDR1 reads MDHEN; CDR2 reads SYDVKM. Filled out from reference TRBV28 and TRBJ1-1, the complete variable domain reads DVKVTQSSRYLVKRTGEKVFLECVQDMDHENMFWYRQDPGLGLRLIYFSYDVKMKEKGDIPEGYSVSREKKERFSLILESASTNQTSMYLCASSLFAMGSLNTEAFFGQGTRLTVV.

The genes are TRBV5-1 and TRBJ2-3; 7 bases fit TRBD1. Germline-derived CDR1 and CDR2 are SGHRS and YFSETQ. V shed 4 bases and J 5 bases; nucleotides not matched to a gene: 10. CDR3 size: 15 residues. The CDR3 protein is CASSRQGAREDTQYF. The CDR3 nucleotides read TGCGCCAGCAGCCGACAGGGCGCCCGAGAAGATACGCAGTATTTT.

This clone has a single count. This chain's CDR3 is CASSDRLAATDTQYF. The CDR3 coding sequence is TGCGCCAGCAGTGATCGACTAGCGGCCACAGATACGCAGTATTTT. The V and J genes are TRBV10-2 and TRBJ2-3, with 9 positions matching TRBD2. CDR3 length: 15 amino acids. The germline gives CDR1 WSHSY, CDR2 SAAADI. V dropped 3 bases and J dropped 2; count of bases not matched to a gene: 3.

This chain uses TRBV27 with TRBJ2-7; 8 nucleotides line up with TRBD1. The CDR3 totals 13 residues. Losses at the gene ends were 4 bases for V and 6 bases for J; bases not matched to a gene: 5. CDR1 and CDR2 from the germline V gene are MNHEY and SMNVEV (reference sequence). The CDR3, as DNA: TGTGCCAGCAGTTCTCGGACAGGGCGCGAGCAGTACTTC. Its translation is CASSSRTGREQYF.

The V call is TRBV9, the J call TRBJ1-1, with TRBD1 identical over 7 bases. Germline values: CDR1 SGDLS, CDR2 YYNGEE. Trimming cost V 3 bases and J 3 bases; bases outside gene matches: 8. This CDR3 contains 15 residues. The CDR3 sequence is CASSADGGGYTEAFF. The CDR3, as DNA: TGTGCCAGCAGCGCCGACGGAGGGGGCTACACTGAAGCTTTCTTT.

V usage is TRBV9 and J usage is TRBJ2-1; 8 bases map to TRBD2. Germline lookup yields CDR1 SGDLS and CDR2 YYNGEE. V lost 0 bases to trimming and J lost 8 bases; unmatched junction nucleotides: 7. CDR3 size: 15 residues. The CDR3, as DNA: TGTGCCAGCAGCGTAGGCGGGAGGCCGGAGGATGAGCAGTTCTTC. Translated, it gives CASSVGGRPEDEQFF.

The sample holds many counts of this clone. The chain carries TRBV28 and TRBJ1-5, with D tentatively TRBD1 (6 bases). Looked up from germline, CDR1 is MDHEN and CDR2 is SYDVKM. V shed 1 base and J shed 8 bases, with 18 bases lying between them. The CDR3 extends over 16 amino acids. CDR3 DNA sequence: TGTGCCAGCAGTTTATCGAATGGGCAGGGGCGAGAGCCCCAGCATTTT. It is translated as CASSLSNGQGREPQHF.

This clone was detected only a few times. The rearrangement uses TRBV5-1 and TRBJ1-1; 7 bases are a match to TRBD1. Trimming took 4 bases from V and 2 from J; bases not matched to a gene: 8. CDR3 length: 15 amino acids. CDR1 is SGHRS and CDR2 is YFSETQ in the germline V gene. The CDR3 nucleotides are TGCGCCAGCAGCGAATTAGGGGGCCCCAACACTGAAGCTTTCTTT. Translating it yields CASSELGGPNTEAFF.

The chain carries TRBV5-1 and TRBJ1-1; 11 bases match TRBD1. This CDR3 spans 14 amino acids. V gave up 5 bases and J gave up 5 bases; unmatched junction bases: 5. Germline values: CDR1 SGHRS, CDR2 YFSETQ. CDR3 sequence reads: CASRWTGGLTEAFF. The CDR3 coding sequence is TGCGCCAGCAGATGGACAGGGGGCCTAACTGAAGCTTTCTTT.

The V and J genes are TRBV19 and TRBJ2-5; 8 bases match TRBD1. Trimming at V came to 4 bases and at J to 5 bases, leaving 3 bases not matched to a gene. Germline V gene sequence: CDR1 LNHDA, CDR2 SQIVND (reference sequence). CDR3 length: 13 amino acids. The CDR3 DNA reads TGTGCCAGTAGTACGCGGACAGGGGAGACCCAGTACTTC. Translating gives CASSTRTGETQYF.

The rearrangement joins TRBV5-4 to TRBJ2-7; TRBD1 matches 7 bases. With V trimmed by 4 bases and J by 0 bases, 7 bases remained unmatched. The germline V gene has CDR1 SGHNT and CDR2 YYREEE (reference sequence). CDR3 length equals 15 residues. The CDR3 coding sequence is TGTGCCAGCAGCGAGGGACAGATTAACTCCTACGAGCAGTACTTC. Translation: CASSEGQINSYEQYF.

CDR3 DNA: TGCAGCGTTGAGGAGGGTGAAGCTTTCTTT. Translating it yields CSVEEGEAFF. The chain combines TRBV29-1 with TRBJ1-1; D is uncertain. V lost 3 bases and J 7 bases, leaving 6 bases between the germline ends. From germline, CDR1 is SQVTM and CDR2 ANQGSEA. The CDR3 contains 10 residues.

This chain joins TRBV7-2 and TRBJ1-1, with TRBD1 as a possible D gene (5 bases). This CDR3 spans 14 amino acids. The V and J ends lost 3 bases and 9 bases respectively, with 17 bases between them. CDR1 and CDR2 from the germline V gene are SGHTA and FQGNSA. The CDR3 coding sequence is TGTGCCAGCAGCTTTGACCCGGGGGAAAGAAAAGCTTTCTTT. Its protein is CASSFDPGERKAFF.

This clone was picked up a small number of times. V is TRBV4-1 and J is TRBJ1-2; unclear D gene. The CDR3 sequence is 14 residues long. V was trimmed by 1 base and J by 4 bases, leaving 10 bases between them. CDR1 is MGHRA, CDR2 YSYEKL, per germline. The CDR3 spells CASSQGGVFYGYTF. DNA for the CDR3: TGCGCCAGCAGCCAAGGTGGAGTCTTCTATGGCTACACCTTC.

The rearrangement joins TRBV11-3 to TRBJ2-5; tentative D call: TRBD1 (6 bases). The CDR3 spans 15 residues. CDR1 is SGHNT, CDR2 YENEEA, per germline. Trimming removed 1 base at V and 3 bases at J, with 12 bases between. The DNA of the CDR3 is TGTGCCAGCAGCTTAGGGGCGGACAGAGAAGAGACCCAGTACTTC. Protein product: CASSLGADREETQYF.

The chain combines TRBV19 with TRBJ2-7; 10 positions agree with TRBD1. The CDR3 length is 13 residues. Germline V lookup: CDR1 LNHDA, CDR2 SQIVND (reference sequence). V dropped 5 bases and J dropped 4; count of bases not matched to a gene: 2. The CDR3 DNA is TGTGCCAGTAGTGCGGGACAGGGGTACGAGCAGTACTTC. Protein product: CASSAGQGYEQYF.

The chain uses TRBV24-1 and TRBJ2-3; D is ambiguous. V gave up 0 bases and J gave up 3 bases, with 6 bases separating them. The CDR3 consists of 14 residues. Per the germline V gene, CDR1 is KGHDR and CDR2 is SFDVKD. CDR3 protein: CATSDLRGTDTQYF. The CDR3 DNA follows: TGTGCCACCAGTGATTTGAGAGGAACAGATACGCAGTATTTT.